One sample yielded the 25 T cell receptor beta chains listed below, sequenced in a study of T cell responses to AZD1222 COVID-19 vaccine (dated by TCRdb to about 2021). The sample's time point label, decoded: about 28 days (+/-7) after the second vaccine dose. The protocol used for the library was the immunoSEQ multiplex PCR assay. TCRdb carries this immuneACCESS record with in-frame sequences only. Its versions omit some clonotypes, under half of them owing to an unresolved V gene in the studies checked, with the rest unexplained. The sample table records 150,000 or so clones; 85% to 95% of these occur just once. Over 4.5% of the sample rests with the top ten. Sequencing used peripheral blood, obtained 28 days after the second AZD1222 dose. The receptors come from an adult who received the AZD1222 COVID-19 vaccine.

The CDR3 sequence is CATSGLAGTETQYF. In DNA form, the CDR3 reads TGTGCCACCAGTGGACTAGCGGGAACGGAGACCCAGTACTTC. The chain employs TRBV15 and TRBJ2-5; 12 bases agree with TRBD2. The V and J ends lost 6 bases and 5 bases, in that order; junction bases with no gene match: 4. Germline V gene sequence: CDR1 LNHNV, CDR2 YYDKDF (reference sequence). The CDR3 spans 14 residues.

This clone was recorded only once. At one end the junction does not follow the germline gene, possibly because of a read error. The chain uses TRBV12-5 and TRBJ1-5; D is undetermined. CDR3 length equals 15 residues. Per germline, CDR1 LGHNT and CDR2 FRNRAP. CDR3 amino acids: CASDLGINSNQPQHF. DNA of the CDR3: TGTGCTAGTGATTTGGGTATCAATAGCAATCAGCCCCAGCATTTT.

The rearrangement uses TRBV27 and TRBJ1-5; D gene ambiguous. This CDR3 has 13 amino acids. Trimming removed 5 bases at V and 3 bases at J, with 8 bases between. Germline V CDR1 and CDR2: MNHEY, SMNVEV (reference sequence). The CDR3: CASSTGINQPQHF. CDR3 DNA sequence: TGTGCCAGCAGTACCGGGATCAATCAGCCCCAGCATTTT.

The rearrangement joins TRBV6-5 to TRBJ1-5; 10 bases map to TRBD1. The CDR3 consists of 14 residues. Germline lookup yields CDR1 MNHEY and CDR2 SVGAGI. V trimming: 7 bases; J trimming: 4 bases; junction bases outside the gene matches: 4. The CDR3 bases are TGTGCCAGCACAGGGACAGGGGTAAATCAGCCCCAGCATTTT. Its translation: CASTGTGVNQPQHF.

This chain joins TRBV2 and TRBJ1-2; D may be TRBD1 (5 bases). The CDR3 spans 13 residues. Per the germline V gene, CDR1 is SNHLY and CDR2 is FYNNEI. Between the trimmed V and J ends, which lost 6 bases and 3 bases, there was a span of 11 bases. The CDR3 region is CASRAGTDYGYTF. CDR3 bases: TGTGCCAGCAGGGCCGGGACGGACTATGGCTACACCTTC.

This chain uses TRBV2 with TRBJ1-5; D is unclear. The germline V and J ends were trimmed by 2 bases and 2 bases, with 13 bases remaining between them. The germline V gene has CDR1 SNHLY and CDR2 FYNNEI. This CDR3 is built from 16 residues. The CDR3 is CASSESTPVGNQPQHF. The CDR3 nucleotides read TGTGCCAGCAGTGAATCCACACCTGTTGGCAATCAGCCCCAGCATTTT.

The V call is TRBV7-8, the J call TRBJ1-1, with TRBD1 matching over 8 bases. Germline values: CDR1 SGHVS, CDR2 FQNEAQ. The trim removed 5 bases at V and 5 bases at J, leaving 7 bases unmatched. The CDR3 consists of 14 residues. This chain's CDR3 is CASSARQGMTEAFF. DNA for the CDR3: TGTGCCAGCAGCGCTCGACAGGGGATGACTGAAGCTTTCTTT.

The gene calls are TRBV3-1 (or the pseudogene TRBV3-2) and TRBJ2-1, with D maybe TRBD2 (5 bases). V gave up 2 bases and J gave up 10 bases, with 21 bases separating them. The CDR3 loop spans 16 amino acids. The germline V gene has CDR1 LGHDT and CDR2 YNNKEL (reference sequence). The CDR3 reads CASSQIAGRPTGEQFF. The CDR3 DNA reads TGTGCCAGCAGCCAAATAGCTGGGCGTCCAACGGGGGAGCAGTTCTTC.

The rearrangement joins TRBV30 to TRBJ1-5, with D perhaps TRBD1 (6 bases). Germline CDR1 and CDR2: GTSNPN and SVGIG (reference sequence). The ends were cut back, 0 bases at V and 0 bases at J, with 12 bases in the middle. CDR3 length equals 16 residues. DNA for the CDR3: TGTGCCTGGAGTGTAAGTCGGACAGCTAGCAATCAGCCCCAGCATTTT. Translation gives CAWSVSRTASNQPQHF.

The count of this clone is one. The V call is TRBV2, the J call TRBJ2-1; no definite D call. The CDR3 length is 15 residues. V lost 5 bases to trimming and J lost 0 bases, with 11 bases between them. The germline V gene encodes CDR1 SNHLY and CDR2 FYNNEI. For the CDR3, the DNA is TGTGCCAGCAGTTTGGTGCAAAACTCCTACAATGAGCAGTTCTTC. Its protein product is CASSLVQNSYNEQFF.

V gene TRBV6-1 combines with J gene TRBJ2-1; TRBD2 agrees at 8 bases. CDR3 size: 14 residues. Germline CDR1 and CDR2: MNHNS and SASEGT. Unmatched junction bases numbered 6, after V lost 3 bases and J lost 8 bases. The CDR3 reads CASSDSGMDDEQFF. The CDR3 nucleotides are TGTGCCAGCAGTGATAGCGGGATGGACGATGAGCAGTTCTTC.

The chain recombines TRBV28 with TRBJ2-2; the D is unclear. V was trimmed by 7 bases and J by 0 bases, leaving 12 bases between them. Germline values: CDR1 MDHEN, CDR2 SYDVKM. The CDR3 loop spans 15 amino acids. The CDR3 nucleotides read TGTGCCAGCAACCCCTTCGTACCGAACACCGGGGAGCTGTTTTTT. It specifies CASNPFVPNTGELFF.

The chain is built from TRBV5-6 and TRBJ1-3; D may be TRBD1 (6 bases). V gave up 3 bases and J gave up 0 bases, with 19 bases separating them. From germline, CDR1 is SGHDT and CDR2 YYEEEE. This CDR3 is 18 amino acids long. The CDR3 DNA follows: TGTGCCAGCAGCTACCCGGATCCGGTAGGGGGCTCTGGAAACACCATATATTTT. Amino acids: CASSYPDPVGGSGNTIYF.

This chain connects TRBV28 to TRBJ2-7; D is uncertain. Germline V lookup: CDR1 MDHEN, CDR2 SYDVKM. V gave up 2 bases and J gave up 0 bases, with 17 bases separating them. The CDR3 runs to 17 residues. This CDR3 reads CASSLDTVRDFSYEQYF. In nucleotides, the CDR3 is TGTGCCAGCAGTTTAGATACCGTGCGAGATTTCTCCTACGAGCAGTACTTC.

This clone has a handful of counts. V and J are TRBV9 and TRBJ2-7, with 7 bases matching TRBD2. The germline V gene has CDR1 SGDLS and CDR2 YYNGEE. The CDR3 has 15 residues. V was clipped by 0 bases and J by 6 bases; unmatched bases: 9. This CDR3 reads CASSVAGGPTSEQYF. In nucleotides, the CDR3 is TGTGCCAGCAGCGTAGCGGGAGGCCCCACCTCCGAGCAGTACTTC.

This chain connects TRBV2 to TRBJ1-6; possible D gene TRBD1, 5 bases. The V gene's germline CDR1 is SNHLY and CDR2 FYNNEI. Trimming stripped 3 bases from V and 0 bases from J, with 9 bases between. The length of the CDR3 is 16 residues. The CDR3 region is CASSERRGSYNSPLHF. CDR3 in DNA: TGTGCCAGCAGTGAGAGAAGGGGCTCCTATAATTCACCCCTCCACTTT.

J is TRBJ1-2 and V is TRBV19; D unclear. Germline loops: CDR1 LNHDA, CDR2 SQIVND (reference sequence). The CDR3 runs 13 residues. V lost 2 bases to trimming and J lost 7 bases, with 11 bases between them. CDR3 loop: CASSIRALSGYTF. The CDR3 DNA sequence: TGTGCCAGTAGTATAAGGGCCCTATCTGGCTACACCTTC.

The genes are TRBV29-1 and TRBJ2-5; D gene uncertain. This CDR3 spans 13 amino acids. The ends were cut back, 3 bases at V and 4 bases at J, with 12 bases in the middle. From germline, CDR1 is SQVTM and CDR2 ANQGSEA. CDR3 coding DNA: TGCAGCGTTGATCCCTCGACTTCAGAGACCCAGTACTTC. Its protein is CSVDPSTSETQYF.

The chain couples TRBV6-5 to TRBJ2-1; 12 nucleotides match TRBD2. This CDR3 comprises 15 residues. Germline CDR1 MNHEY, CDR2 SVGAGI. With V trimmed by 4 bases and J by 8 bases, 6 bases remained unmatched. The CDR3 sequence is CASSSLAGGPHEQFF. DNA for the CDR3: TGTGCCAGCAGTTCCCTAGCGGGAGGGCCTCATGAGCAGTTCTTC.

The chain uses TRBV5-1 and TRBJ2-5; 8 bases are a match to TRBD1. Germline CDR1 and CDR2: SGHRS and YFSETQ. The V segment lost 2 bases and the J segment 1 base; nucleotides outside the gene matches: 1. The CDR3 has 14 amino acids. The CDR3 here is CASSFDRGQETQYF. DNA for the CDR3: TGCGCCAGCAGCTTCGACAGGGGCCAAGAGACCCAGTACTTC. Complete variable domain (other parts from reference TRBV5-1 and TRBJ2-5): KAGVTQTPRYLIKTRGQQVTLSCSPISGHRSVSWYQQTPGQGLQFLFEYFSETQRNKGNFPGRFSGRQFSNSRSEMNVSTLELGDSALYLCASSFDRGQETQYFGPGTRLLVL.

The chain joins TRBV9 to TRBJ1-4, with 10 bases aligning to TRBD1. The trim removed 4 bases at V and 8 bases at J, leaving 8 bases unmatched. CDR1 is SGDLS, CDR2 YYNGEE, per germline. The CDR3 is 15 residues long. The CDR3 here is CASSQMGQGSEKLFF. CDR3 DNA: TGTGCCAGCAGCCAAATGGGACAGGGGTCCGAAAAACTGTTTTTT.

The chain combines TRBV9 with TRBJ2-2; 8 bases are shared with TRBD2. Germline CDR1 is SGDLS and CDR2 is YYNGEE. This CDR3 is 15 amino acids long. With 6 bases clipped from V and 6 bases from J, the junction kept 10 bases outside the gene matches. The CDR3 DNA reads TGTGCCAGCACGGTGAGCGGGAGTTGGGCCGGGGAGCTGTTTTTT. Its protein product is CASTVSGSWAGELFF.

The chain links TRBV27 to TRBJ2-1, with TRBD1 as a possible D gene (6 bases). This CDR3 spans 15 amino acids. With 5 bases removed from V and 6 bases from J, the gap between germline ends came to 17 bases. Looked up from germline, CDR1 is MNHEY and CDR2 is SMNVEV (reference sequence). CDR3: CASSLAQTGINEQFF. CDR3 nucleotides: TGTGCCAGCAGTCTCGCCCAAACAGGGATCAATGAGCAGTTCTTC.

The chain couples TRBV21-1 to TRBJ2-7; the table's D call, TRBD1, has no DNA check behind it. TRBV21-1 is a pseudogene. The CDR3 sequence is 13 residues long. CDR3 protein: CASSKDRVYEQYF. The CDR3 bases are TGTGCCAGCAGCAAAGACAGGGTTTACGAGCAGTACTTC.

The rearrangement links TRBV13 to TRBJ2-1; D not certain. Trimming stripped 5 bases from V and 7 bases from J, with 9 bases between. CDR1 PRHDT and CDR2 FYEKMQ come from the germline V gene (reference sequence). The CDR3 covers 12 residues. In nucleotides, the CDR3 is TGTGCCAGCAGCCCTCCCGGGAATGAGCAGTTCTTC. Translated, it gives CASSPPGNEQFF. The full variable domain, with the rest looked up from reference TRBV13 and TRBJ2-1, is AAGVIQSPRHLIKEKRETATLKCYPIPRHDTVYWYQQGPGQDPQFLISFYEKMQSDKGSIPDRFSAQQFSDYHSELNMSSLELGDSALYFCASSPPGNEQFFGPGTRLTVL.